This entry lists 11 T cell receptor beta chains sequenced from one sample in a study of OX40 agonist ivuxolimab in advanced cancers. Method: immunoSEQ multiplex PCR; TCRdb's copy keeps in-frame clones and lacks some. This sample has over 75,000 clones, with around 90% found just once. This specimen consisted of CD4+ or CD8+ T cells sorted from blood, obtained in a trial of the OX40 agonist ivuxolimab. The receptors originated from an adult with an advanced solid tumor such as melanoma, head and neck, liver or kidney cancer.

This clone has only a few counts. J is TRBJ2-7 and V is TRBV30; perhaps TRBD1 as D (6 bases). V lost 0 bases and J 2 bases, leaving 11 bases between the germline ends. In germline, CDR1 is GTSNPN, CDR2 SVGIG (reference sequence). This CDR3 comprises 14 residues. CDR3 sequence (DNA): TGTGCCTGGAGTGTGGACAGTTCTACCTACGAGCAGTACTTC. It is translated as CAWSVDSSTYEQYF.

The J gene is TRBJ2-2, the V gene TRBV28, with 8 bases that match TRBD2. V was pared by 5 bases and J by 6 bases, with 8 bases of the junction left unmatched. The CDR3 has 15 residues. The germline V gene has CDR1 MDHEN and CDR2 SYDVKM. CDR3 amino acids: CASSPSGTRAGELFF. The CDR3, as DNA: TGTGCCAGCAGTCCATCCGGGACTAGGGCCGGGGAGCTGTTTTTT.

The chain couples TRBV5-4 to TRBJ1-3; D not certain. The germline V and J ends were trimmed by 4 bases and 0 bases, with 11 bases remaining between them. The CDR3 is 15 amino acids. CDR1 and CDR2 from the germline V gene are SGHNT and YYREEE (reference sequence). The DNA for the CDR3 is TGTGCCAGCAGCCAGGCGTCGAGCTCTGGAAACACCATATATTTT. Protein sequence: CASSQASSSGNTIYF.

In its sample, this clone was seen a few times. The chain combines TRBV5-1 with TRBJ2-2; 7 nucleotides align to TRBD2. Losses at the gene ends were 6 bases for V and 7 bases for J; bases not matched to a gene: 9. Germline CDR1 is SGHRS and CDR2 is YFSETQ. This CDR3 has 14 amino acids. CDR3 coding DNA: TGCGCCAGCAATACGCGGGGGTTGGTCGGGGAGCTGTTTTTT. Encoded protein: CASNTRGLVGELFF.

This chain's CDR3 is CASSTGTGVGAQYF. CDR3 bases: TGTGCCAGCAGTACCGGGACTGGGGTTGGGGCGCAGTATTTT. The chain combines TRBV7-3 with TRBJ2-3; tentative D call: TRBD2 (6 bases). Germline assignment: CDR1 SGHTA and CDR2 FQGTGA. The CDR3 is 14 residues long. Trimming took off 6 bases at V and 10 bases at J, with 20 bases between the two ends.

The chain uses TRBV7-3 and TRBJ1-1; no reliable D call. The CDR3 runs 14 residues. Deletions cut 2 bases from V and 1 base from J, with 8 bases between. Germline CDR1 and CDR2: SGHTA and FQGTGA. CDR3: CASSLAYGNTEAFF. DNA for the CDR3: TGTGCCAGCAGCTTAGCGTACGGGAACACTGAAGCTTTCTTT.

The chain uses TRBV7-3 and TRBJ1-2, with D unresolved. Between the trimmed V and J ends, which lost 2 bases and 8 bases, there was a span of 12 bases. The CDR3 is 13 residues long. CDR1 and CDR2 from the germline V gene are SGHTA and FQGTGA. CDR3 sequence reads: CASSLAGPWGYTF. The CDR3 DNA is TGTGCCAGCAGCTTAGCAGGACCGTGGGGCTACACCTTC.

In nucleotides, the CDR3 is TGTGCCAGCACAGCGGGCAGGGAGAATCAGCCCCAGCATTTT. Amino acids: CASTAGRENQPQHF. V and J are TRBV6-1 and TRBJ1-5, with D perhaps TRBD1 (5 bases). The CDR3 has 14 amino acids. With 7 bases removed from V and 4 bases from J, the gap between germline ends came to 14 bases. Germline CDR1 and CDR2: MNHNS and SASEGT.

V and J are TRBV5-1 and TRBJ1-2, with TRBD1 identical over 9 bases. The germline CDR1 and CDR2 sequences are SGHRS and YFSETQ. With V trimmed by 4 bases and J by 6 bases, 7 bases remained unmatched. The CDR3 is 14 amino acids. CDR3 in DNA: TGCGCCAGCAGCGCGTCCGGGACAGGGAATGGCTACACCTTC. Its protein is CASSASGTGNGYTF.

The chain joins TRBV5-1 to TRBJ1-3; 7 nucleotides line up with TRBD1. After removal of 4 bases from V and 0 bases from J, the junction contained 7 bases not matched to a gene. Germline-derived CDR1 and CDR2 are SGHRS and YFSETQ. There are 16 residues in the CDR3. For the CDR3, the DNA is TGCGCCAGCAGCCTCGGACAGGTCTACTCTGGAAACACCATATATTTT. It specifies CASSLGQVYSGNTIYF.

Only one count was recorded for this clone. V and J are TRBV11-3 and TRBJ2-2; D gene ambiguous. The CDR3 spans 12 residues. With 6 bases removed from V and 5 bases from J, the gap between germline ends came to 7 bases. Germline-derived CDR1 and CDR2 are SGHNT and YENEEA. The CDR3 protein is CASSIVTGELFF. The DNA for the CDR3 is TGTGCCAGCAGTATAGTTACCGGGGAGCTGTTTTTT.